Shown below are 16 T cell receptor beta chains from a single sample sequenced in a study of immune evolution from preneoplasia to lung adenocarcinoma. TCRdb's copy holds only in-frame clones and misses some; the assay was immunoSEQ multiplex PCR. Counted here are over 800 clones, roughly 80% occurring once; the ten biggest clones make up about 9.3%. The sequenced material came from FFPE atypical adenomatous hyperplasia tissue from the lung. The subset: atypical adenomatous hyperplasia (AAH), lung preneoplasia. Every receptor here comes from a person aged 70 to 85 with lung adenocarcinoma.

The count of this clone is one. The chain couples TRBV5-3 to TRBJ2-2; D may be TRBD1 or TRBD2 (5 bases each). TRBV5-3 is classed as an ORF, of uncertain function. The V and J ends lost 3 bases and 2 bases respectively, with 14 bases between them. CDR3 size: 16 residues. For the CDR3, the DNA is TGTGCCAGAAGCTCTGGATCAGGGACCAACACCGGGGAGCTGTTTTTT. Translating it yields CARSSGSGTNTGELFF.

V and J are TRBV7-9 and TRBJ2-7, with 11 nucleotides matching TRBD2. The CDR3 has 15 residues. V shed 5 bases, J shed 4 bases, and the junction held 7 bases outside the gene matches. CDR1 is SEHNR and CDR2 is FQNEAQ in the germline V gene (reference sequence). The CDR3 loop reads CASSPGTSGEYEQYF. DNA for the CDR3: TGTGCCAGCAGCCCGGGGACTAGCGGAGAATACGAGCAGTACTTC.

The CDR3 sequence: CASSLEMGRGEQFF. The CDR3 DNA reads as TGTGCCAGCAGCTTAGAAATGGGTAGGGGTGAGCAGTTCTTC. V and J are TRBV11-3 and TRBJ2-1; the D gene is possibly TRBD1 (5 bases). CDR1 and CDR2 (germline): SGHNT, YENEEA. CDR3 length: 14 amino acids. Between the trimmed V and J ends, which lost 0 bases and 9 bases, there was a span of 12 bases.

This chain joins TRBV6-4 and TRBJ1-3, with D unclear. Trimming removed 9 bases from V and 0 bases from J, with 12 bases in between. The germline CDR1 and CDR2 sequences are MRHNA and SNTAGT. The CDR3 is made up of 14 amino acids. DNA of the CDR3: TGTGCCAGATTTGACACATCCTCTGGAAACACCATATATTTT. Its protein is CARFDTSSGNTIYF.

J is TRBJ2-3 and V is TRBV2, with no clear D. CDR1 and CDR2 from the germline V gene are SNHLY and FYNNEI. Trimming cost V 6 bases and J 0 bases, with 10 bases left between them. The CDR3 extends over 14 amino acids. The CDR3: CASRKGFSTDTQYF. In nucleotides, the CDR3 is TGTGCCAGCAGGAAGGGCTTTAGCACAGATACGCAGTATTTT.

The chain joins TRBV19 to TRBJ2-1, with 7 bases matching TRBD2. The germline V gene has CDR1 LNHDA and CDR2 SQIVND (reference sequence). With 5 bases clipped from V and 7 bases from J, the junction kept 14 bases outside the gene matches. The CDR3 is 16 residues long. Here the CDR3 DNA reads TGTGCCAGTAGTTATTCTCCCGGGGGGATCGAGAATGAGCAGTTCTTC. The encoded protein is CASSYSPGGIENEQFF.

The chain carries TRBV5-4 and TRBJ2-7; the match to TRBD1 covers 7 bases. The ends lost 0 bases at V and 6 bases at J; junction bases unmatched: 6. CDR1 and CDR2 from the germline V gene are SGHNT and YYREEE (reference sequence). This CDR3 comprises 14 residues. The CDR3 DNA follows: TGTGCCAGCAGCTTGGACAGGGGTCCCTCCGAGCAGTACTTC. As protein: CASSLDRGPSEQYF.

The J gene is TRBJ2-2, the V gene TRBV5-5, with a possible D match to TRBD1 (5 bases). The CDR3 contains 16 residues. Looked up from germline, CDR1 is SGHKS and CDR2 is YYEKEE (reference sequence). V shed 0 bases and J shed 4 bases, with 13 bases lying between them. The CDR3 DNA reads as TGTGCCAGCAGCTTGGACTGGACATCGGGCACCGGGGAGCTGTTTTTT. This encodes CASSLDWTSGTGELFF. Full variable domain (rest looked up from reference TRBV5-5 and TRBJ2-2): DAGVTQSPTHLIKTRGQQVTLRCSPISGHKSVSWYQQVLGQGPQFIFQYYEKEERGRGNFPDRFSARQFPNYSSELNVNALLLGDSALYLCASSLDWTSGTGELFFGEGSRLTVL.

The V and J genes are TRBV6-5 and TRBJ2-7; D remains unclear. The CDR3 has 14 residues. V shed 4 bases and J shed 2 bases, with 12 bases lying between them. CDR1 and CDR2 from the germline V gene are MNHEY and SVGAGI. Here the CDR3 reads CASSSRSPPYEQYF. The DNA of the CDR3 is TGTGCCAGCAGTTCCCGCTCTCCCCCCTACGAGCAGTACTTC.

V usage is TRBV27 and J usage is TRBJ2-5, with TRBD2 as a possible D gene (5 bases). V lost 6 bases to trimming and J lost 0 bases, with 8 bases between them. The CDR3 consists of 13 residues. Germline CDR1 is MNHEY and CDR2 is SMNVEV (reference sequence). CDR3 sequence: CASSRRYQETQYF. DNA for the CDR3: TGTGCCAGCAGCCGGAGGTACCAAGAGACCCAGTACTTC.

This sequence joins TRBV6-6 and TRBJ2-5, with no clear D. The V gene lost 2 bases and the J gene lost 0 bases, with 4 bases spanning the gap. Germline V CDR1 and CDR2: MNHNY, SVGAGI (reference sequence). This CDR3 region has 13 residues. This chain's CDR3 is CASSYGNQETQYF. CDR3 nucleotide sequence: TGTGCCAGCAGTTACGGAAACCAAGAGACCCAGTACTTC.

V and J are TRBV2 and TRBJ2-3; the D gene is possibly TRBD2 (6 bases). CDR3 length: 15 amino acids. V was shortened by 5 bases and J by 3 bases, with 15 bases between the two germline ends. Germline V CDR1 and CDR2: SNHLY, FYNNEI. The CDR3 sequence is CASSFLSGETDTQYF. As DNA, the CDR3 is TGTGCCAGCAGTTTTCTGTCGGGGGAGACAGATACGCAGTATTTT.

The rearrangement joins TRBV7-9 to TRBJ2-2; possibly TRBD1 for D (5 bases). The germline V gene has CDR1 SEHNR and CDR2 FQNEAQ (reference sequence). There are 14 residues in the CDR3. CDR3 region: CILGGRANTGELFF. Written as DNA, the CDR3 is TGTATTCTAGGTGGCAGGGCGAACACCGGGGAGCTGTTTTTT. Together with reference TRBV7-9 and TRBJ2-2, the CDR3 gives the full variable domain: DTGVSQNPRHKITKRGQNVTFRCDPISEHNRLYWYRQTLGQGPEFLTYFQNEAQLEKSRLLSDRFSAERPKGSFSTLEIQRTEQGDSAMYLCILGGRANTGELFFGEGSRLTVL.

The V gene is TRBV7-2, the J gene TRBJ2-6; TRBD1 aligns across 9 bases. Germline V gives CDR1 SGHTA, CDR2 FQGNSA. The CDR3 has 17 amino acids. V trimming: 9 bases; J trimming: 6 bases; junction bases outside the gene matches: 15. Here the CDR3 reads CARTDEQGAREANVLTF. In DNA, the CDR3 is TGTGCCAGGACGGACGAACAGGGGGCGCGCGAGGCCAACGTCCTGACTTTC.

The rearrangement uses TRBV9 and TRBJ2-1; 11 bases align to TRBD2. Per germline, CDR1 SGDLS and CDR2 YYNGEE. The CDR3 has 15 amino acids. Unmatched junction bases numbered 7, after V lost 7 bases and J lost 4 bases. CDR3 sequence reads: CASSELAGDYNEQFF. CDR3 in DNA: TGTGCCAGCTCAGAACTAGCGGGAGATTACAATGAGCAGTTCTTC.

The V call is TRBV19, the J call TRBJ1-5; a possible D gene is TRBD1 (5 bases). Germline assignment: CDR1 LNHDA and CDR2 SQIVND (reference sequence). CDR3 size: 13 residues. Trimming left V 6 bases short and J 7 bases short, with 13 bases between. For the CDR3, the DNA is TGTGCCAGTAGCCATACCCAGGGCCAGCCCCAGCATTTT. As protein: CASSHTQGQPQHF.